One and the same sample provided the 8 T cell receptor beta chains below, sequenced in a study of neurological immune-mediated disorders. TCRdb re-analysed the 5' RACE reads in MiXCR, keeping a single row per CDR3 protein. The data show roughly 40,000 distinct CDR3 sequences, roughly 2.5% seen once. The sample consisted of PBMCs. The receptors here all came from a man between 45 and 60 years old with multiple sclerosis.

This clonotype occurred many times. J is TRBJ1-6 and V is TRBV6-5; 7 bases map to TRBD1. After removal of 2 bases from V and 9 bases from J, the junction contained 1 base not matched to a gene. CDR3 length: 13 residues. Per germline, CDR1 MNHEY and CDR2 SVGAGI. The CDR3: CASSYNRGSPLHF. The CDR3 DNA reads as TGTGCCAGCAGTTACAACAGGGGTTCACCCCTCCACTTT.

In this sample, this clonotype turned up many times. The chain recombines TRBV9 with TRBJ1-3, with D possibly being TRBD1 (6 bases). Looked up from germline, CDR1 is SGDLS and CDR2 is YYNGEE. The CDR3 spans 15 residues. V lost 0 bases, J lost 8 bases, and 15 bases lay in between. The CDR3 loop is CASSVEGGRSDTIYF. CDR3 DNA: TGTGCCAGCAGCGTAGAAGGGGGGCGGTCGGACACCATATATTTT.

V is TRBV7-2 and J is TRBJ1-2; 8 nucleotides line up with TRBD1. There are 14 residues in the CDR3. CDR1 is SGHTA and CDR2 is FQGNSA in the germline V gene. Losses at the gene ends were 1 base for V and 8 bases for J; bases not matched to a gene: 6. The chain's CDR3 is CASSLDTGGRGYTF. In DNA form, the CDR3 reads TGTGCCAGCAGCTTAGACACAGGGGGTCGCGGCTACACCTTC.

This clonotype was counted only a few times. This may stem from a read error, because a much larger clone lies one nucleotide away. The V call is TRBV3-1, the J call TRBJ2-5; weak D call: TRBD2 (6 bases). This CDR3 is built from 15 residues. The V and J ends lost 5 bases and 1 base respectively, with 14 bases between them. Germline lookup yields CDR1 LGHDT and CDR2 YNNKEL (reference sequence). As DNA, the CDR3 is TGTGCCAGCAGCACTGGACTAAAAGGCCAAGAGACCCAGTACTTC. Protein sequence: CASSTGLKGQETQYF.

In this sample, this clonotype turned up many times. The rearrangement joins TRBV10-1 to TRBJ2-3, with D possibly being TRBD2 (6 bases). The CDR3 length is 16 residues. Germline loops: CDR1 WNHNN, CDR2 SYGVQD (reference sequence). Trimming left V 2 bases short and J 3 bases short, with 15 bases between. For the CDR3, the DNA is TGCGCCAGCAGTGAGGGGAGACTAGTTGGTACAGATACGCAGTATTTT. Translation: CASSEGRLVGTDTQYF.

The chain is built from TRBV2 and TRBJ1-2, with 7 bases fitting TRBD1. CDR1 is SNHLY, CDR2 FYNNEI, per germline. Trimming at V came to 4 bases and at J to 8 bases, leaving 4 bases not matched to a gene. The CDR3 runs to 12 residues. The CDR3 loop is CASSAQGEGYTF. In nucleotides, the CDR3 is TGTGCCAGCAGTGCTCAGGGGGAAGGCTACACCTTC. Full variable domain (outside the CDR3, taken from reference TRBV2 and TRBJ1-2): EPEVTQTPSHQVTQMGQEVILRCVPISNHLYFYWYRQILGQKVEFLVSFYNNEISEKSEIFDDQFSVERPDGSNFTLKIRSTKLEDSAMYFCASSAQGEGYTFGSGTRLTVV.

At least ten counts were recorded for this clonotype. The J gene is TRBJ2-2, the V gene TRBV6-6; D is ambiguous. CDR1 is MNHNY and CDR2 is SVGAGI in the germline V gene (reference sequence). Trimming left V 6 bases short and J 7 bases short, with 6 bases between. This CDR3 comprises 11 residues. CDR3 sequence: CASRRDGELFF. DNA of the CDR3: TGTGCCAGCAGACGTGACGGGGAGCTGTTTTTT.

This clonotype was seen many times. The gene calls are TRBV12-3 or TRBV12-4 and TRBJ2-7; 9 nucleotides line up with TRBD1. The CDR3 consists of 14 residues. The trim removed 6 bases at V and 6 bases at J, leaving 9 bases unmatched. DNA of the CDR3: TGTGCCAGCAGAGCTTCGGGACAGGGAGGCGAGCAGTACTTC. This translates into CASRASGQGGEQYF.